This T cell receptor (beta chain) was sequenced during a study of T cell responses to AZD1222 COVID-19 vaccine. Study-level results: Spike-specific TCR breadth and depth grew following two AZD1222 doses. White British ancestry dominated among donors, who included more females, and clonal diversity was possibly underestimated.

V shed 0 bases, J shed 2 bases, and the junction held 10 bases outside the gene matches. Germline-derived CDR1 and CDR2 are LGHNA and YSLEER. This CDR3 region has 18 residues. Sequencing used immunoSEQ multiplex PCR; TCRdb keeps in-frame clones, though not all of them. The data show tens of thousands of clones, with about 81% seen just once and about 9.4% held by the top ten. Notes on this clone: Its antigen remains unknown.

The source material was peripheral blood, sampled on day 0 of AZD1222 vaccination. The chain carries TRBV4-3 and TRBJ2-3; 8 bases agree with TRBD2. The clonotype originates from an adult in good health. DNA for the CDR3: TGCGCCAGCAGCCAAGATCCCACTAGCGGAACATCCACAGATACGCAGTATTTT. As protein: CASSQDPTSGTSTDTQYF.